This TCR beta chain was captured by sequencing in a study of STAT5B mutations in CD4+ large granular lymphocyte leukemia. Study outcomes and limitations: CD4-sorted patient repertoires seemed more clonal than healthy CD4+ repertoires.

Details on this clone: Its cognate antigen is unknown.

Control samples were healthy donors' buffy coats. The protocol was immunoSEQ multiplex PCR, while the TCRdb copy is restricted to in-frame clones and leaves out a portion. The data show under 35,000 clones, with about 70% seen just once and approximately 1.6% held by the top ten. This TCR came from a human donor in good health. Sequenced: CD4+ T cells from blood buffy coats.

As DNA, the CDR3 is TGTGCCACTTCGAGGACCGGGACTAGCACAGATACGCAGTATTTT. Its protein is CATSRTGTSTDTQYF. This chain joins TRBV7-3 and TRBJ2-3; a weak D match, TRBD2 (6 bases). Germline values: CDR1 SGHTA, CDR2 FQGTGA. CDR3 length: 15 residues. V lost 10 bases to trimming and J lost 0 bases, with 17 bases between them. Variable domain in full (rest from reference TRBV7-3 and TRBJ2-3): GAGVSQTPSNKVTEKGKYVELRCDPISGHTALYWYRQSLGQGPEFLIYFQGTGAADDSGLPNDRFFAVRPEGSVSTLKIQRTERGDSAVYLCATSRTGTSTDTQYFGPGTRLTVL.